These 30 T cell receptor beta chains came from one sample sequenced in a study of blood T cell repertoires in COVID-19 (dated by TCRdb to 2020 to 2022). Library preparation used the immunoSEQ multiplex PCR assay. This is the immuneACCESS table as TCRdb keeps it, with only in-frame sequences that have V and J called. A part of the clones is gone; compared with another copy, unresolved V genes explain less than half, and the rest is unexplained. The sample records about 260,000 clones, 84% of which are singletons. The top ten clones comprise less than 10% of the sample. Material: peripheral blood. These receptor sequences come from a human donor in a cohort sampled during active COVID-19.

This clone came up a few times. The chain combines TRBV3-1 (or the pseudogene TRBV3-2) with TRBJ2-7; no definite D call. CDR1 is LGHDT, CDR2 YNNKEL, per germline (reference sequence). CDR3 length equals 11 residues. V lost 2 bases to trimming and J lost 6 bases, with 5 bases between them. CDR3 nucleotides: TGTGCCAGCAGCCAACACTCCGAGCAGTACTTC. Encoded protein: CASSQHSEQYF.

The chain couples TRBV2 to TRBJ2-1, with TRBD2 matching 15 bases. The CDR3 totals 16 residues. V trimming: 4 bases; J trimming: 4 bases; junction bases outside the gene matches: 2. Germline CDR1 is SNHLY and CDR2 is FYNNEI. The CDR3, as DNA: TGTGCCAGCAGTGGGACTAGCGGGAGGGGGTACAATGAGCAGTTCTTC. This encodes CASSGTSGRGYNEQFF.

The V and J genes are TRBV4-1 and TRBJ2-1; 10 nucleotides match TRBD2. CDR3 length: 14 residues. The ends lost 9 bases at V and 3 bases at J; junction bases unmatched: 5. From germline, CDR1 is MGHRA and CDR2 YSYEKL. The CDR3 sequence is CASSGTSDYNEQFF. The CDR3 nucleotides are TGCGCCAGTTCTGGGACTAGCGACTACAATGAGCAGTTCTTC.

The J gene is TRBJ1-6, the V gene TRBV6-5; 8 bases are a match to TRBD1. With 0 bases clipped from V and 10 bases from J, the junction kept 5 bases outside the gene matches. Germline V gives CDR1 MNHEY, CDR2 SVGAGI. CDR3 length: 15 residues. The DNA for the CDR3 is TGTGCCAGCAGTTACTCCGGACAGGGTCGATCACCCCTCCACTTT. Its protein is CASSYSGQGRSPLHF.

V and J are TRBV7-2 and TRBJ2-1; D gene uncertain. Germline V gives CDR1 SGHTA, CDR2 FQGNSA. This CDR3 has 13 amino acids. V lost 5 bases, J lost 3 bases, and 8 bases lay in between. The CDR3 DNA reads TGTGCCAGCAGCAAAACTAACTACAATGAGCAGTTCTTC. Translating gives CASSKTNYNEQFF.

The V and J genes are TRBV5-4 and TRBJ2-2; no firm D call. Per germline, CDR1 SGHNT and CDR2 YYREEE (reference sequence). The CDR3 extends over 14 amino acids. With 4 bases removed from V and 7 bases from J, the gap between germline ends came to 14 bases. In DNA, the CDR3 is TGTGCCAGCAGCCCCGGTCAGGTTGTCGGGGAGCTGTTTTTT. It is translated as CASSPGQVVGELFF. The full variable domain, rest sourced from reference TRBV5-4 and TRBJ2-2, is ETGVTQSPTHLIKTRGQQVTLRCSSQSGHNTVSWYQQALGQGPQFIFQYYREEENGRGNFPPRFSGLQFPNYSSELNVNALELDDSALYLCASSPGQVVGELFFGEGSRLTVL.

The V gene is TRBV10-2, the J gene TRBJ1-1, with D possibly being TRBD1 (6 bases). CDR1 is WSHSY and CDR2 is SAAADI in the germline V gene. Trimming pared 2 bases from V and 1 base from J, leaving 20 bases between. The CDR3 contains 18 residues. CDR3 bases: TGCGCCAGCAGTGAGAGTAGAGGGGGTTGGGGAACGAACACTGAAGCTTTCTTT. It specifies CASSESRGGWGTNTEAFF.

The V gene is TRBV6-1, the J gene TRBJ2-3, with 8 bases that match TRBD1. Germline-derived CDR1 and CDR2 are MNHNS and SASEGT. The CDR3 contains 17 residues. With V trimmed by 2 bases and J by 1 base, 8 bases remained unmatched. CDR3 nucleotides: TGTGCCAGCAGTGAAAATATTGGGGGACAGGGCACAGATACGCAGTATTTT. Its protein is CASSENIGGQGTDTQYF.

In regard to this clone: The junction departs from germline at one end; a sequencing error may be responsible. Other DNA sequences in this specimen translate into the identical CDR3. The chain carries TRBV19 and TRBJ2-7; possible D gene TRBD2, 6 bases. The CDR3 totals 13 residues. The germline CDR1 and CDR2 sequences are LNHDA and SQIVND (reference sequence). The CDR3 bases are TGCGCCAGTAGTAGACGGGACTTATACGAGCAGTACTTC. Amino acid sequence: CASSRRDLYEQYF.

The sample holds one count of this clone. The rearrangement uses TRBV6-2 or TRBV6-3 and TRBJ2-4, with D tentatively TRBD1 (5 bases). The CDR3 totals 20 residues. Trimming removed 0 bases from V and 0 bases from J, with 21 bases in between. The germline gives CDR1 MNHEY, CDR2 SVGEGT. CDR3 loop: CASSYSTRTRTEIAKNIQYF. As DNA, the CDR3 is TGTGCCAGCAGTTACTCGACCCGGACACGCACCGAAATAGCCAAAAACATTCAGTACTTC.

This rearrangement joins TRBV5-4 to TRBJ1-4, with D possibly matching TRBD1 (5 bases). This CDR3 is built from 16 residues. CDR1 is SGHNT and CDR2 is YYREEE in the germline V gene (reference sequence). V was shortened by 0 bases and J by 6 bases, with 15 bases between the two germline ends. The CDR3 DNA sequence: TGTGCCAGCAGCTTGGAGTTGGGGCAAGCCGATGAAAAACTGTTTTTT. Translation gives CASSLELGQADEKLFF.

This chain links TRBV3-1 (or the pseudogene TRBV3-2) with TRBJ1-5; D is perhaps TRBD1 (5 bases). CDR1 is LGHDT, CDR2 YNNKEL, per germline (reference sequence). The CDR3 extends over 16 amino acids. V lost 1 base and J lost 5, with 15 bases in between. CDR3 in DNA: TGTGCCAGCAGCCAAGGTCCGGCAGGGCCGTATCAGCCCCAGCATTTT. Its protein product is CASSQGPAGPYQPQHF.

The DNA of the CDR3 is TGTGCCAGCAGCTTTCAGCCGCGGGTTGGGGAGACCCAGTACTTC. Its protein product is CASSFQPRVGETQYF. The genes are TRBV7-8 and TRBJ2-5, with a tentative D call TRBD2 (5 bases). V was pared by 3 bases and J by 5 bases, with 16 bases between. Germline V lookup: CDR1 SGHVS, CDR2 FQNEAQ. There are 15 residues in the CDR3.

V gene TRBV7-9 combines with J gene TRBJ2-2; 7 bases fit TRBD2. Germline lookup yields CDR1 SEHNR and CDR2 FQNEAQ (reference sequence). Trimming at V came to 11 bases and at J to 5 bases, leaving 11 bases not matched to a gene. There are 14 residues in the CDR3. As DNA, the CDR3 is TGTGCCGGAAGACGGTTGGGAGGGACCGGGGAGCTGTTTTTT. Translation: CAGRRLGGTGELFF.

The chain has TRBV24-1 and TRBJ2-7, with 9 positions matching TRBD1. This CDR3 is 15 amino acids long. Germline assignment: CDR1 KGHDR and CDR2 SFDVKD. V lost 2 bases, J lost 1 base, and 2 bases stayed unmatched. Here the CDR3 reads CATSDSTGGSYEQYF. The CDR3 DNA is TGTGCCACCAGTGATTCGACAGGGGGATCCTACGAGCAGTACTTC.

V is TRBV19 and J is TRBJ2-2; 8 nucleotides line up with TRBD1. The CDR3 contains 16 residues. With V trimmed by 3 bases and J by 2 bases, 5 bases remained unmatched. Germline CDR1 reads LNHDA; CDR2 reads SQIVND (reference sequence). CDR3 amino acids: CASSMARGPNTGELFF. CDR3 coding DNA: TGTGCCAGTAGTATGGCCAGGGGGCCTAACACCGGGGAGCTGTTTTTT. The full variable domain, its missing parts supplied by reference TRBV19 and TRBJ2-2, is DGGITQSPKYLFRKEGQNVTLSCEQNLNHDAMYWYRQDPGQGLRLIYYSQIVNDFQKGDIAEGYSVSREKKESFPLTVTSAQKNPTAFYLCASSMARGPNTGELFFGEGSRLTVL.

V gene TRBV9 combines with J gene TRBJ2-1; D ambiguous. This CDR3 comprises 16 residues. Trimming left V 0 bases short and J 5 bases short, with 15 bases between. The germline gives CDR1 SGDLS, CDR2 YYNGEE. CDR3: CASSVAISRSDNEQFF. CDR3 coding DNA: TGTGCCAGCAGCGTAGCTATATCTAGGTCGGACAATGAGCAGTTCTTC.

The V call is TRBV7-9, the J call TRBJ2-7, with D possibly TRBD1 on 6 matching bases. The V gene's germline CDR1 is SEHNR and CDR2 FQNEAQ (reference sequence). The CDR3 covers 15 residues. V lost 7 bases, J lost 0 bases, and 16 bases lay in between. The CDR3 reads CASNRGIPDSYEQYF. The DNA for the CDR3 is TGTGCCAGCAATAGGGGGATCCCCGACTCCTACGAGCAGTACTTC.

The J gene is TRBJ2-3, the V gene TRBV20-1; 9 bases line up with TRBD2. The CDR3 length is 16 residues. Germline CDR1 and CDR2: DFQATT and SNEGSKA (reference sequence). V shed 3 bases, J shed 3 bases, and the junction held 10 bases outside the gene matches. This CDR3 is CSASKIAGVGTDTQYF. The CDR3 region has the DNA TGCAGTGCTAGTAAAATAGCGGGAGTGGGAACAGATACGCAGTATTTT.

The gene calls are TRBV25-1 and TRBJ1-2; D call uncertain. Germline CDR1 and CDR2: MGHDK and SYGVNS. Trimming shortened V by 5 bases and J by 8 bases, and 9 bases separated the two germline ends. This CDR3 has 11 residues. The CDR3 region has the DNA TGTGCCAGCAGTCTTGAGGGAGGCTACACCTTC. It yields the protein CASSLEGGYTF.

V usage is TRBV7-2 and J usage is TRBJ2-5; the match to TRBD1 covers 7 bases. Trimming took 5 bases from V and 2 from J; bases not matched to a gene: 11. This CDR3 has 16 residues. The germline gives CDR1 SGHTA, CDR2 FQGNSA. The CDR3 here is CASSIRWTGPQETQYF. The CDR3 DNA follows: TGTGCCAGCAGCATCCGTTGGACAGGACCACAAGAGACCCAGTACTTC.

This chain joins TRBV5-1 and TRBJ2-5; 8 nucleotides line up with TRBD2. The CDR3 is 16 residues long. The V segment lost 0 bases and the J segment 4 bases; nucleotides outside the gene matches: 8. From germline, CDR1 is SGHRS and CDR2 YFSETQ. DNA for the CDR3: TGCGCCAGCAGCTTGGGGGCCAGCGGGAGCCTAGAGACCCAGTACTTC. This sequence encodes CASSLGASGSLETQYF. Filled out from reference TRBV5-1 and TRBJ2-5, the complete variable domain reads KAGVTQTPRYLIKTRGQQVTLSCSPISGHRSVSWYQQTPGQGLQFLFEYFSETQRNKGNFPGRFSGRQFSNSRSEMNVSTLELGDSALYLCASSLGASGSLETQYFGPGTRLLVL.

This clone was found once. V is TRBV5-4 and J is TRBJ2-1; a weak D match, TRBD2 (5 bases). Per germline, CDR1 SGHNT and CDR2 YYREEE (reference sequence). The CDR3 consists of 14 residues. The V end was cut by 10 bases, the J end by 2 bases, with 16 bases between. CDR3 residues: CAPSVAGAYNEQFF. CDR3 bases: TGTGCCCCATCTGTGGCGGGCGCCTACAATGAGCAGTTCTTC.

This chain uses TRBV19 with TRBJ2-7; a weak D match, TRBD1 (6 bases). Germline CDR1 is LNHDA and CDR2 is SQIVND (reference sequence). V dropped 4 bases and J dropped 6 bases, with 13 bases sitting between them. The CDR3 has 13 residues. The CDR3 coding sequence is TGTGCCAGTAGTACACTACAGGGAGCCGAGCAGTACTTC. The encoded protein is CASSTLQGAEQYF. The complete variable domain, with remaining parts taken from reference TRBV19 and TRBJ2-7, reads DGGITQSPKYLFRKEGQNVTLSCEQNLNHDAMYWYRQDPGQGLRLIYYSQIVNDFQKGDIAEGYSVSREKKESFPLTVTSAQKNPTAFYLCASSTLQGAEQYFGPGTRLTVT.

The chain employs TRBV6-4 and TRBJ1-5; 8 nucleotides match TRBD1. Germline V gene lookup returns CDR1 MRHNA and CDR2 SNTAGT. The CDR3 sequence is 17 residues long. The trim removed 6 bases at V and 2 bases at J, leaving 12 bases unmatched. The CDR3 is CASRTHRGGNGNQPQHF. The CDR3 nucleotides are TGTGCCAGCAGGACTCACAGGGGGGGTAATGGCAATCAGCCCCAGCATTTT.

The chain is built from TRBV7-2 and TRBJ2-6, with D perhaps matching TRBD1 (6 bases). CDR3 length: 15 amino acids. Germline assignment: CDR1 SGHTA and CDR2 FQGNSA. The germline V and J ends were trimmed by 8 bases and 0 bases, with 11 bases remaining between them. The CDR3, as DNA: TGTGCCAGCCGTAGAGGGGGCTCTGGGGCCAACGTCCTGACTTTC. It encodes CASRRGGSGANVLTF.

The chain links TRBV11-3 to TRBJ2-1; D possibly corresponds to TRBD1 (5 bases). The CDR3 totals 13 residues. Trimming took 5 bases from V and 5 from J, leaving 10 bases between them. CDR1 and CDR2 (germline): SGHNT, YENEEA. CDR3 in amino acids: CASSNDRNNEQFF. CDR3 in DNA: TGTGCCAGCAGCAACGACAGAAACAATGAGCAGTTCTTC.

CDR3 bases: TGTGCCAGCAGTTACTCGCGACTAGGGTCCTACGAGCAGTACTTC. Translated, it gives CASSYSRLGSYEQYF. This sequence joins TRBV6-6 and TRBJ2-7; a weak D match, TRBD2 (6 bases). Germline V lookup: CDR1 MNHNY, CDR2 SVGAGI (reference sequence). The V gene lost 0 bases and the J gene lost 1 base, with 10 bases spanning the gap. The CDR3 has 15 residues.

This chain uses TRBV10-1 with TRBJ2-3; D perhaps matches TRBD2 (5 bases). V was trimmed by 5 bases and J by 3 bases, leaving 12 bases between them. The length of the CDR3 is 14 residues. Germline V gives CDR1 WNHNN, CDR2 SYGVQD (reference sequence). The chain's CDR3 is CASSKSGKTDTQYF. The DNA of the CDR3 is TGCGCCAGCAGTAAAAGCGGAAAAACAGATACGCAGTATTTT.

This clone has only a few counts. The V call is TRBV6-5, the J call TRBJ2-2, with 7 bases fitting TRBD1. The CDR3 has 14 amino acids. Germline V gene data show CDR1 as MNHEY and CDR2 as SVGAGI. The V gene end was trimmed by 6 bases and the J gene end by 4 bases; junction bases not matched to a gene: 5. CDR3 DNA sequence: TGTGCCAGCAGGAGGGACAGTACCACCGGGGAGCTGTTTTTT. Translation gives CASRRDSTTGELFF.